Described below is a single T cell receptor (beta chain) sequence and its context. Its cognate antigen is unknown. CDR3 length equals 16 residues. Germline CDR1 KGHSH, CDR2 LQKENI. Trimming shortened V by 0 bases and J by 4 bases, and 15 bases separated the two germline ends. This entry is derived from a study of radiotherapy plus CTLA-4 blockade in lung cancer. As for the study in general: Objective responses arose in roughly 20% of patients, and 31% experienced disease control. Findings and limits, study-wide: It was early blood T cell clone dynamics, with interferon-beta, that reportedly best predicted response. Researchers report tumor-derived TCR clones expanding in blood after radiotherapy plus ipilimumab.

Clones were sequenced by immunoSEQ multiplex PCR, and TCRdb holds only the in-frame ones, with some missing. The table lists some 80,000 clones, roughly four fifths of them singletons, with approximately 0.81% in the top ten. The input for sequencing was peripheral blood, taken from a patient treated with radiotherapy plus ipilimumab. The TCR comes from a human donor with non-small cell lung cancer who had stable disease on radiotherapy plus ipilimumab. V gene TRBV18 combines with J gene TRBJ1-1, with no clear D. As DNA, the CDR3 is TGTGCCAGCTCACCACCGACCGCAGAGGGCGGCACTGAAGCTTTCTTT. This codes for CASSPPTAEGGTEAFF.